The source of this T cell receptor beta chain is a study of cytomegalovirus exposure and HLA in healthy donors. Study findings and constraints: Some TCR beta chains (roughly 160 of them) were listed as cytomegalovirus-associated. The classifier, whose performance was assessed in both the original and validation cohorts, reportedly diagnosed cytomegalovirus status with high specificity and sensitivity.

Generated by immunoSEQ multiplex PCR, the TCRdb table keeps only in-frame clones and is missing some. Of under 60,000 clones in the sample, roughly 85% were seen once. A remark on this clone: As yet, its antigen is unknown.

Germline V lookup: CDR1 ENHRY, CDR2 SYGVKD. This CDR3 comprises 15 residues. V gave up 7 bases and J gave up 5 bases, with 21 bases separating them. The receptor comes from a woman aged 25-40 years in good health and CMV-seronegative. The sample taken for sequencing was PBMCs. V usage is TRBV10-3 and J usage is TRBJ2-7; tentatively, D is TRBD2 (7 bases). CDR3 sequence (DNA): TGTGCCATCACCCCGGGGGGAGGGGGTGGGGACGAGCAGTACTTC. It translates to CAITPGGGGGDEQYF.